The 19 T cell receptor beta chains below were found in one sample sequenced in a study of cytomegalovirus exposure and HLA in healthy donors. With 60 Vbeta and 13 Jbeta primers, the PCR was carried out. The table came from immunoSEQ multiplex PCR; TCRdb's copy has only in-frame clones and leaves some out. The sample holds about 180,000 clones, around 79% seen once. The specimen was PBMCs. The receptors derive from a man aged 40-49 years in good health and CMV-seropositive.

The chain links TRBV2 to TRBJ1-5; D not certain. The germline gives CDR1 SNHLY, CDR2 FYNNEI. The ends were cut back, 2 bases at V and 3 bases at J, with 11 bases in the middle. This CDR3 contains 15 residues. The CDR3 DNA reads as TGTGCCAGCAGTGAAAACTCCCTTAACAATCAGCCCCAGCATTTT. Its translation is CASSENSLNNQPQHF.

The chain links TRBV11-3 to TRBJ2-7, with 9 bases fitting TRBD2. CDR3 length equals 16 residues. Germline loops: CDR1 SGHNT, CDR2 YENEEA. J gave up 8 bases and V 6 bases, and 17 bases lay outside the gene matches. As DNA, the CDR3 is TGTGCCAGCAGTTCTTATAGCGGGGGACGGGGGTACCAGCAGTACTTC. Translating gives CASSSYSGGRGYQQYF. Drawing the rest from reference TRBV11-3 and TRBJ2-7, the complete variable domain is EAGVVQSPRYKIIEKKQPVAFWCNPISGHNTLYWYLQNLGQGPELLIRYENEEAVDDSQLPKDRFSAERLKGVDSTLKIQPAELGDSAVYLCASSSYSGGRGYQQYFGPGTRLTVT.

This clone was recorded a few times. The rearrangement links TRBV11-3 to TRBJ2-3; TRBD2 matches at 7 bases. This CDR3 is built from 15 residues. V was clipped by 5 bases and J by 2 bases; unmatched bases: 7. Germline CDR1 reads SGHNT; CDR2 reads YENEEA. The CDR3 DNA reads TGTGCCAGCAGCCAAAGCGGGACTTCCACAGATACGCAGTATTTT. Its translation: CASSQSGTSTDTQYF.

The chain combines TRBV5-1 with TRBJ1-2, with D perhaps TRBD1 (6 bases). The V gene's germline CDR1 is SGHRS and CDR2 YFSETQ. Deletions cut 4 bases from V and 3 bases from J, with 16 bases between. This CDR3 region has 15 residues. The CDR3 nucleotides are TGCGCCAGCAGCCTCCCTGGACAGCCCCACTATGGCTACACCTTC. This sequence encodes CASSLPGQPHYGYTF. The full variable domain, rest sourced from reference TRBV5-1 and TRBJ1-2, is KAGVTQTPRYLIKTRGQQVTLSCSPISGHRSVSWYQQTPGQGLQFLFEYFSETQRNKGNFPGRFSGRQFSNSRSEMNVSTLELGDSALYLCASSLPGQPHYGYTFGSGTRLTVV.

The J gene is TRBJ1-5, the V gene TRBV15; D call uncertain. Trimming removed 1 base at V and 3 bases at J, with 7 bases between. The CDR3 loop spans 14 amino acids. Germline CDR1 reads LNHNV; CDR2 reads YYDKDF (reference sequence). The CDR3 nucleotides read TGTGCCACCAGCAGAGGAGGGTTCAATCAGCCCCAGCATTTT. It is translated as CATSRGGFNQPQHF.

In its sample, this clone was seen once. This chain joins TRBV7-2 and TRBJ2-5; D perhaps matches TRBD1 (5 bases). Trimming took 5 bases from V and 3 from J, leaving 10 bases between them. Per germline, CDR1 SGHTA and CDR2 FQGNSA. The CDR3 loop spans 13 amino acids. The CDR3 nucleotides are TGTGCCAGCAGCGCCGACAGAGAAGAGACCCAGTACTTC. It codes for CASSADREETQYF.

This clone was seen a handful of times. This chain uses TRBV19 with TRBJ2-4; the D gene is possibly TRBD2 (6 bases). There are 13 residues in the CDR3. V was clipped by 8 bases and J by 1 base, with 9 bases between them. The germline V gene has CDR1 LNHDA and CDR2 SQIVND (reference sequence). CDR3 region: CASSGDAKNIQYF. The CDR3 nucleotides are TGTGCCAGTTCGGGGGACGCCAAAAACATTCAGTACTTC.

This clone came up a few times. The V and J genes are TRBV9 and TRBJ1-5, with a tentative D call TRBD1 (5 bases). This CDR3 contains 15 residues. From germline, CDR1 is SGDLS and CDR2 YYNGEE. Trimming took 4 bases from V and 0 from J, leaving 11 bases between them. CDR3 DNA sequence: TGTGCCAGCAGCCTCGGGGGTTCTAGCAATCAGCCCCAGCATTTT. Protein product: CASSLGGSSNQPQHF.

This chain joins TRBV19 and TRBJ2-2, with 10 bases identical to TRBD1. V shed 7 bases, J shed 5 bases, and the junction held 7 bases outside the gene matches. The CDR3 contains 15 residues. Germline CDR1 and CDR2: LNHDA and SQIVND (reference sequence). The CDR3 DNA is TGTGCCAGTACCCTGGGACAGGGGACGACCGGGGAGCTGTTTTTT. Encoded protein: CASTLGQGTTGELFF.

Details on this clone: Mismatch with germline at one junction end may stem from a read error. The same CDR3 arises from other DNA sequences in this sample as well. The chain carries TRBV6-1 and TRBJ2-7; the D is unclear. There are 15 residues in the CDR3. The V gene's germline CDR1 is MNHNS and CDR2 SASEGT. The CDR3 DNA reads TGTGCCAGTAGTGACAAGCAGAAGGCGGCATACGAGCAGTACTTC. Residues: CASSDKQKAAYEQYF.

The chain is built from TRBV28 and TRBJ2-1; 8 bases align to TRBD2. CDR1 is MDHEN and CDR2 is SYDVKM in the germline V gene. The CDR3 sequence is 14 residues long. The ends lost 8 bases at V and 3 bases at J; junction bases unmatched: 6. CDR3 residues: CASAGGGSYNEQFF. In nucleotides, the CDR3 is TGTGCCAGCGCGGGGGGTGGGAGCTACAATGAGCAGTTCTTC. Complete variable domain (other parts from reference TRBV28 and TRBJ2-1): DVKVTQSSRYLVKRTGEKVFLECVQDMDHENMFWYRQDPGLGLRLIYFSYDVKMKEKGDIPEGYSVSREKKERFSLILESASTNQTSMYLCASAGGGSYNEQFFGPGTRLTVL.

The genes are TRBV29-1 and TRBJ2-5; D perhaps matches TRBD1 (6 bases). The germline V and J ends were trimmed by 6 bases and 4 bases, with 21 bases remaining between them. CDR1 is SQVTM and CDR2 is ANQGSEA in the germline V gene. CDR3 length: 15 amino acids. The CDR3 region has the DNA TGCAGCGTCTTATTGGGGGCAGGGTTGGGAGAGACCCAGTACTTC. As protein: CSVLLGAGLGETQYF.

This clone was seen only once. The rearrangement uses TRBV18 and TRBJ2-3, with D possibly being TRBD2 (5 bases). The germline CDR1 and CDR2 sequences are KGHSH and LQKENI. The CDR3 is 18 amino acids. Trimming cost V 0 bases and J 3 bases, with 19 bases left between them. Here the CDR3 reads CASSPPQSRSGRTDTQYF. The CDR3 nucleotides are TGTGCCAGCTCACCACCACAGAGCCGGTCGGGAAGGACAGATACGCAGTATTTT.

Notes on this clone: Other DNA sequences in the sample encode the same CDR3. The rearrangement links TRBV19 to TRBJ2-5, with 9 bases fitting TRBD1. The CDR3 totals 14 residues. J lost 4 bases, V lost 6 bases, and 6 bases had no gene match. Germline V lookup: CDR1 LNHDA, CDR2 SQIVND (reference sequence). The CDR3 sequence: CASRDRGRGETQYF. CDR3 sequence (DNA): TGTGCCAGTAGGGACAGGGGACGCGGAGAGACCCAGTACTTC.

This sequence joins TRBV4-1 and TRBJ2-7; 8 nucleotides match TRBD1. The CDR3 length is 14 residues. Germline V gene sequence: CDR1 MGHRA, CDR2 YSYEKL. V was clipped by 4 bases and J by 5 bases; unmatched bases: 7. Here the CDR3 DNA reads TGCGCCAGCAGCCGGGGGACAGGTGGGGACGAGCAGTACTTC. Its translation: CASSRGTGGDEQYF.

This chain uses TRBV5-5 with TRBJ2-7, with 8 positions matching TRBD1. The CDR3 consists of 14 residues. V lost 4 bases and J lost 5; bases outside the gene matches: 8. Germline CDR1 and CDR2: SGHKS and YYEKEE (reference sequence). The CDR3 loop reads CASSHFDRGHEQYF. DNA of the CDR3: TGTGCCAGCAGCCATTTCGACAGGGGCCACGAGCAGTACTTC.

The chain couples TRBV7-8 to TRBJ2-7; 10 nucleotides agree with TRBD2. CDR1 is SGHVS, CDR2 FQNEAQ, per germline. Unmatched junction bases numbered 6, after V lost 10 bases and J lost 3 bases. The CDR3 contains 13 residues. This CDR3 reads CATRTSGYYEQYF. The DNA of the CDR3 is TGTGCCACCCGGACTAGCGGATACTACGAGCAGTACTTC. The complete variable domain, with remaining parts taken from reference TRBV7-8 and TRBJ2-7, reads GAGVSQSPRYKVAKRGQDVALRCDPISGHVSLFWYQQALGQGPEFLTYFQNEAQLDKSGLPSDRFFAERPEGSVSTLKIQRTQQEDSAVYLCATRTSGYYEQYFGPGTRLTVT.

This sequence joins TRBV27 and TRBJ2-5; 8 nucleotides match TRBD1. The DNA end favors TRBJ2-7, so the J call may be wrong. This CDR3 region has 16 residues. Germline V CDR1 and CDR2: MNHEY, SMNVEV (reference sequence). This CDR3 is CASSSIPGQVTYEQYF. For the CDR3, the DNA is TGTGCCAGCAGTTCAATACCGGGACAGGTCACCTACGAGCAGTACTTC.

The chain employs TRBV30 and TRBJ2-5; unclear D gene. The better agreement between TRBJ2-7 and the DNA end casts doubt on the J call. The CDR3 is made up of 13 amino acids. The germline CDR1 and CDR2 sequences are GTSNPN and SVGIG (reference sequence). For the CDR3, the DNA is TGTGCCTGGAGCGATCTAGACGGCCACGAGCAGTACTTC. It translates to CAWSDLDGHEQYF.